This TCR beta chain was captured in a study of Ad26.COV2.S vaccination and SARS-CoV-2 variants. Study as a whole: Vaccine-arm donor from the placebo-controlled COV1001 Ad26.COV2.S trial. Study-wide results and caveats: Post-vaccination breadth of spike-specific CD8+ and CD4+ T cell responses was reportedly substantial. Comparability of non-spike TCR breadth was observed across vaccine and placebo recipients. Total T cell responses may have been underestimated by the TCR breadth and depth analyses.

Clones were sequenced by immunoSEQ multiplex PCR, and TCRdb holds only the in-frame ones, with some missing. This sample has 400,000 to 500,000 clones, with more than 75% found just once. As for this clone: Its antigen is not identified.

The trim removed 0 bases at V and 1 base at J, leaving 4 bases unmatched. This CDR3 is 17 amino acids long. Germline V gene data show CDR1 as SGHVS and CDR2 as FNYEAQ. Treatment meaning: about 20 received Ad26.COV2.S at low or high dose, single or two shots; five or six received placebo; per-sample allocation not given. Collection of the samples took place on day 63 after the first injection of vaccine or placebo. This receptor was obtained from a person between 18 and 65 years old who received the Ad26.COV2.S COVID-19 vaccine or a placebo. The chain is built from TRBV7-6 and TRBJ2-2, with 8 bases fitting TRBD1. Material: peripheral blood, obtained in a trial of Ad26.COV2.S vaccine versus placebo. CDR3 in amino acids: CASSLAPDRVNTGELFF. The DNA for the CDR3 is TGTGCCAGCAGCTTAGCGCCGGACAGGGTGAACACCGGGGAGCTGTTTTTT.